This T cell receptor beta chain was captured by sequencing in a study of blood T cell repertoires in COVID-19. Study overall: Whether acute or convalescent, the COVID-19 samples came from the United States, Italy and Spain.

The V end was cut by 4 bases, the J end by 0 bases, with 13 bases between. Germline V gene data show CDR1 as SGHTA and CDR2 as FQGNSA. The CDR3 totals 16 residues. In the source study's methods: For nucleated cells, counts were estimated from reference gene primer amplification. Produced via immunoSEQ multiplex PCR; TCRdb's table is partial and in-frame only. For V, J and clone size, that table is used; D and trimming come from the DNA. The profile shows approximately 290,000 clones, 80% to 85% of them singletons. Enrolment of Seattle patients took place during active infection, and they were followed longitudinally.

This TCR was sampled from a person between 65 and 79 years old with COVID-19, enrolled during active disease. The sample was peripheral blood. This sequence joins TRBV7-2 and TRBJ1-3; the D gene is possibly TRBD1 (5 bases). The chain's CDR3 is CASSSNRTGSGNTIYF. The DNA for the CDR3 is TGTGCCAGCAGCTCAAATCGAACAGGCTCTGGAAACACCATATATTTT.